The T cell receptor (beta chain) described here comes from a study of patients and donors after allogeneic stem cell transplantation. TCRdb passed the RT-PCR reads through MiXCR, listing each CDR3 protein once. The table has roughly 230,000 distinct CDR3 sequences, approximately 14% seen once; the top ten hold roughly 11%. The sample holds many counts of this clonotype. The clonotype was recovered from a human donor who was either an allogeneic HSCT recipient or a stem cell or donor lymphocyte infusion donor (not recorded which). It is not recorded whose cells these are; they may come from a transplant donor. The sequenced sample was blood, either unsorted or a sorted T cell fraction (not recorded which).

DNA for the CDR3: TGTGCCAGCAGCCTCGACTTTTACAATGAGCAGTTCTTC. Its protein is CASSLDFYNEQFF. This chain joins TRBV19 and TRBJ2-1; unclear D gene. CDR1 is LNHDA and CDR2 is SQIVND in the germline V gene (reference sequence). This CDR3 is built from 13 residues. The V end lost 9 bases, the J end lost 4 bases, and 13 bases lay between the germline ends.